The present T cell receptor beta chain was sequenced within a study of post-analysis software for immune sequencing data. The overall study: Secondary progressive, relapsing-remitting and progressive-relapsing multiple sclerosis were among the included disease courses. Notes on the study in general: The F measure placed samples prepared in the same batch into strongly shared clusters. With TRBV5-6, TRBV5-1 and TRBV20-1 included, 4 to 6 TRBV segments were more frequent in patients than in controls. Versus controls, multiple sclerosis patients showed significantly lower diversity (normalized Chao1).

Presence of unique molecular identifiers characterized the TCR beta cDNA libraries. Starting from around 0.96 to 9.9 million T cells, the study yielded 450,000 to 500,000 cDNA molecules. TCRdb reprocessed the PCR reads with MiXCR, giving one entry per CDR3 protein. The sample consists of approximately 770,000 distinct CDR3 sequences, approximately 44% of them appearing once. The germline V gene has CDR1 SGDLS and CDR2 YYNGEE. This CDR3 spans 16 amino acids. V dropped 0 bases and J dropped 0 bases, with 10 bases sitting between them. This clonotype has just a few counts. Antigen: not known. Sequencing was performed on blood. The rearrangement links TRBV9 to TRBJ2-1; D remains unclear. This TCR derives from a girl between 10 and 17 years old with multiple sclerosis. The CDR3 loop reads CASSVGKASSYNEQFF. CDR3 DNA: TGTGCCAGCAGCGTAGGAAAAGCAAGCTCCTACAATGAGCAGTTCTTC.